This T cell receptor (beta chain) was captured by sequencing in a study of blood T cell repertoires in COVID-19. V lost 2 bases and J lost 7, with 11 bases in between. CDR3 length equals 13 residues. CDR1 and CDR2 from the germline V gene are MNHNS and SASEGT. Some clones are missing from TCRdb's copy, which holds only in-frame ones; the method was immunoSEQ multiplex PCR. The sample holds approximately 110,000 clones, 85% to 90% seen once. Input material: peripheral blood. This TCR was sampled from a woman in her forties or fifties with active or convalescent COVID-19. This chain uses TRBV6-1 with TRBJ1-2; D remains ambiguous. The CDR3 loop reads CASSELTRGGYTF. The CDR3 nucleotides read TGTGCCAGCAGTGAATTAACTCGGGGTGGCTACACCTTC.